These 27 T cell receptor beta chains came from one sample sequenced in a study of blood T cell repertoires in COVID-19. TCRdb's copy holds only in-frame clones and misses some; the assay was immunoSEQ multiplex PCR. The data contain roughly 93,000 clones, over 75% of them singletons. What was sequenced was peripheral blood. The receptor source for this set is a woman at least 80 years old with acute or convalescent COVID-19.

The chain employs TRBV5-4 and TRBJ2-5, with 7 bases that match TRBD2. The V gene end was trimmed by 2 bases and the J gene end by 2 bases; junction bases not matched to a gene: 3. Germline CDR1 reads SGHNT; CDR2 reads YYREEE (reference sequence). This CDR3 has 14 residues. The CDR3 loop reads CASSLAGIQETQYF. DNA of the CDR3: TGTGCCAGCAGCTTAGCGGGAATACAAGAGACCCAGTACTTC.

V gene TRBV11-3 combines with J gene TRBJ2-3, with 8 bases that match TRBD1. The CDR3 is 16 residues long. Germline CDR1 is SGHNT and CDR2 is YENEEA. The ends lost 5 bases at V and 1 base at J; junction bases unmatched: 8. The CDR3 here is CASSPRTGRGTDTQYF. In DNA, the CDR3 is TGTGCCAGCAGCCCCCGGACAGGGAGAGGCACAGATACGCAGTATTTT.

The chain joins TRBV28 to TRBJ1-3, with D possibly being TRBD1 (6 bases). Trimming pared 8 bases from V and 9 bases from J, leaving 26 bases between. The germline V gene has CDR1 MDHEN and CDR2 SYDVKM. The CDR3 consists of 16 residues. CDR3 residues: CASGEGGTPSLGTIYF. CDR3 bases: TGTGCCAGCGGGGAGGGAGGGACACCGAGCCTCGGCACCATATATTTT.

The chain recombines TRBV7-9 with TRBJ1-3; D not certain. The CDR3 runs to 16 residues. Trimming took off 5 bases at V and 0 bases at J, with 14 bases between the two ends. Germline V gene sequence: CDR1 SEHNR, CDR2 FQNEAQ (reference sequence). The CDR3, as DNA: TGTGCCAGCAGCCCCAGAGGCGGGTTCTCTGGAAACACCATATATTTT. Translation: CASSPRGGFSGNTIYF.

The J gene is TRBJ1-2, the V gene TRBV18; 8 bases are shared with TRBD1. The length of the CDR3 is 12 residues. The V gene's germline CDR1 is KGHSH and CDR2 LQKENI. The V gene end was trimmed by 3 bases and the J gene end by 13 bases; junction bases not matched to a gene: 7. Here the CDR3 DNA reads TGTGCCAGCTCACCGCCAGGGGGCATCTGCACCTTC. Its translation is CASSPPGGICTF.

CDR3 bases: TGTGCCAGCAGCCAAGTTAGCGGGGGGGCAGAGACCCAGTACTTC. It codes for CASSQVSGGAETQYF. V is TRBV3-1 (or the pseudogene TRBV3-2) and J is TRBJ2-5; 11 bases match TRBD2. This CDR3 is 15 amino acids long. Germline V CDR1 and CDR2: LGHDT, YNNKEL (reference sequence). The V and J ends lost 1 base and 4 bases, in that order; junction bases with no gene match: 2.

This clone appeared a few times. The chain has TRBV7-2 and TRBJ1-1; a weak D match, TRBD1 (5 bases). V gave up 4 bases and J gave up 6 bases, with 12 bases separating them. The germline V gene has CDR1 SGHTA and CDR2 FQGNSA. This CDR3 region has 13 residues. CDR3 sequence: CASSYPPGSEAFF. CDR3 DNA sequence: TGTGCCAGCAGCTACCCCCCAGGGTCTGAAGCTTTCTTT.

The V gene is TRBV9, the J gene TRBJ1-6; TRBD1 aligns across 7 bases. The CDR3 runs to 15 residues. Unmatched junction bases numbered 9, after V lost 2 bases and J lost 10 bases. Germline V gives CDR1 SGDLS, CDR2 YYNGEE. The CDR3 protein is CASSVRDSEPSPLHF. Here the CDR3 DNA reads TGTGCCAGCAGCGTCCGGGACAGTGAACCCTCACCCCTCCACTTT.

This clone was observed a handful of times. The chain is built from TRBV3-1 (or the pseudogene TRBV3-2) and TRBJ2-7, with D unresolved. Deletions cut 4 bases from V and 4 bases from J, with 8 bases between. The CDR3 runs to 12 residues. Per the germline V gene, CDR1 is LGHDT and CDR2 is YNNKEL (reference sequence). Written as DNA, the CDR3 is TGTGCCAGCAGCCCAACTCTATACGAGCAGTACGTC. Translated, it gives CASSPTLYEQYV.

This chain uses TRBV29-1 with TRBJ1-2, with TRBD1 identical over 11 bases. The J segment lost 2 bases and the V segment lost 1 base, leaving 12 bases of the junction unmatched. The CDR3 runs 18 residues. Germline V gene sequence: CDR1 SQVTM, CDR2 ANQGSEA. The CDR3 DNA is TGCAGCGTTGAAGTTCAGGACAGGGGGCTGGGGCCCAACTATGGCTACACCTTC. This translates into CSVEVQDRGLGPNYGYTF.

The J gene is TRBJ1-1, the V gene TRBV3-1 (or the pseudogene TRBV3-2); maybe TRBD1 (6 bases). Deletions cut 7 bases from V and 2 bases from J, with 11 bases between. The CDR3 loop spans 13 amino acids. Germline lookup yields CDR1 LGHDT and CDR2 YNNKEL (reference sequence). The CDR3 loop is CASTAGANTEAFF. Here the CDR3 DNA reads TGTGCCAGCACGGCAGGGGCAAACACTGAAGCTTTCTTT.

The CDR3 loop reads CASSRSSGGGQETQYF. The CDR3 bases are TGTGCCAGCAGCCGTTCTAGCGGGGGGGGCCAAGAGACCCAGTACTTC. The genes are TRBV7-2 and TRBJ2-5, with TRBD2 matching over 12 bases. The CDR3 spans 16 residues. Trimming cost V 5 bases and J 1 base; bases outside gene matches: 5. Germline V gene sequence: CDR1 SGHTA, CDR2 FQGNSA. Looking up the rest from reference TRBV7-2 and TRBJ2-5 gives the full variable domain: GAGVSQSPSNKVTEKGKDVELRCDPISGHTALYWYRQSLGQGLEFLIYFQGNSAPDKSGLPSDRFSAERTGGSVSTLTIQRTQQEDSAVYLCASSRSSGGGQETQYFGPGTRLLVL.

The chain employs TRBV5-6 and TRBJ1-4; no clear D. Trimming cost V 3 bases and J 0 bases, with 12 bases left between them. CDR3 length: 16 amino acids. Per the germline V gene, CDR1 is SGHDT and CDR2 is YYEEEE. CDR3 nucleotides: TGTGCCAGCAGCTCGCCCCGGGGTACAACTAATGAAAAACTGTTTTTT. It yields the protein CASSSPRGTTNEKLFF.

The chain carries TRBV7-7 and TRBJ2-2; TRBD2 agrees at 10 bases. Germline V gene lookup returns CDR1 SSHAT and CDR2 FNYEAQ (reference sequence). The V and J ends lost 5 bases and 2 bases, in that order; junction bases with no gene match: 5. The CDR3 covers 16 residues. CDR3 in amino acids: CASSPASGGNTGELFF. In nucleotides, the CDR3 is TGTGCCAGCAGCCCCGCTAGCGGGGGAAACACCGGGGAGCTGTTTTTT.

The chain couples TRBV9 to TRBJ1-5; 7 positions agree with TRBD1. V gave up 0 bases and J gave up 6 bases; unmatched junction bases: 6. The length of the CDR3 is 15 residues. CDR1 and CDR2 from the germline V gene are SGDLS and YYNGEE. In DNA, the CDR3 is TGTGCCAGCAGCGTAGGGTGGCAGGGGGGTCAGCCCCAGCATTTT. Protein product: CASSVGWQGGQPQHF.

This clone appeared a few times. V gene TRBV7-6 combines with J gene TRBJ2-5; D is unresolved. The CDR3 has 15 residues. V shed 8 bases and J shed 2 bases, with 18 bases lying between them. Germline-derived CDR1 and CDR2 are SGHVS and FNYEAQ. CDR3 sequence reads: CASRLSGGRQETQYF. CDR3 DNA sequence: TGTGCCAGCCGACTTTCGGGTGGAAGGCAAGAGACCCAGTACTTC.

J is TRBJ2-2 and V is TRBV7-3; 14 nucleotides match TRBD2. With 5 bases clipped from V and 4 bases from J, the junction kept 6 bases outside the gene matches. Germline CDR1 and CDR2: SGHTA and FQGTGA. The CDR3 totals 17 residues. In DNA form, the CDR3 reads TGTGCCAGCAGCCCCGGACTAGCGGGGGGAAGCACCGGGGAGCTGTTTTTT. This gives the protein CASSPGLAGGSTGELFF.

The V gene is TRBV2, the J gene TRBJ1-6; 7 bases are shared with TRBD1. Germline V lookup: CDR1 SNHLY, CDR2 FYNNEI. This CDR3 comprises 18 residues. Trimming cost V 0 bases and J 5 bases; bases outside gene matches: 10. The chain's CDR3 is CASSEARGRGYDNSPLHF. DNA for the CDR3: TGTGCCAGCAGTGAAGCGCGAGGCAGGGGGTACGATAATTCACCCCTCCACTTT.

The chain is built from TRBV7-9 and TRBJ2-7; TRBD2 is a possible D gene (6 bases). This CDR3 has 15 residues. The ends were cut back, 1 base at V and 0 bases at J, with 10 bases in the middle. Germline CDR1 and CDR2: SEHNR and FQNEAQ (reference sequence). The CDR3 DNA reads as TGTGCCAGCAGCTTAGTAGCGGCTAGCTCCTACGAGCAGTACTTC. Amino acids: CASSLVAASSYEQYF.

The chain has TRBV19 and TRBJ1-5; TRBD1 is a possible D gene (6 bases). Trimming took 7 bases from V and 7 from J, leaving 14 bases between them. The CDR3 runs to 13 residues. The germline V gene encodes CDR1 LNHDA and CDR2 SQIVND (reference sequence). Here the CDR3 DNA reads TGTGCCAGTAACACGAACAGGGACCAGCCCCAGCATTTT. It specifies CASNTNRDQPQHF. The full variable domain, in which reference TRBV19 and TRBJ1-5 provide the parts outside the CDR3, is DGGITQSPKYLFRKEGQNVTLSCEQNLNHDAMYWYRQDPGQGLRLIYYSQIVNDFQKGDIAEGYSVSREKKESFPLTVTSAQKNPTAFYLCASNTNRDQPQHFGDGTRLSIL.

V and J are TRBV4-1 and TRBJ2-3; D unresolved. CDR3 length: 15 residues. Germline V gene sequence: CDR1 MGHRA, CDR2 YSYEKL. Deletions cut 2 bases from V and 2 bases from J, with 11 bases between. The CDR3 coding sequence is TGCGCCAGCAGCCAACAGGAAACCTACACAGATACGCAGTATTTT. This translates into CASSQQETYTDTQYF.

This clone was seen a few times. This sequence joins TRBV29-1 and TRBJ2-1, with D tentatively TRBD1 (5 bases). The CDR3 runs to 12 residues. Germline CDR1 and CDR2: SQVTM and ANQGSEA. The DNA of the CDR3 is TGCACCACAGGTTACTCCTACAATGAGCAGTTCTTC. This sequence encodes CTTGYSYNEQFF.

This clone occurred a few times. The chain uses TRBV2 and TRBJ1-4; no clear D. The CDR3 extends over 15 amino acids. Germline V gene sequence: CDR1 SNHLY, CDR2 FYNNEI. Trimming stripped 10 bases from V and 3 bases from J, with 18 bases between. In nucleotides, the CDR3 is TGTGCCACCCAGAGTGGGATGCGGGCTAATGAAAAACTGTTTTTT. Translating it yields CATQSGMRANEKLFF. Drawing the rest from reference TRBV2 and TRBJ1-4, the complete variable domain is EPEVTQTPSHQVTQMGQEVILRCVPISNHLYFYWYRQILGQKVEFLVSFYNNEISEKSEIFDDQFSVERPDGSNFTLKIRSTKLEDSAMYFCATQSGMRANEKLFFGSGTQLSVL.

The rearrangement links TRBV4-1 to TRBJ1-1, with D hard to call. Trimming pared 5 bases from V and 1 base from J, leaving 17 bases between. The CDR3 is 16 residues long. The germline CDR1 and CDR2 sequences are MGHRA and YSYEKL. The CDR3 bases are TGCGCCAGCAGCTTTCGGGATGGGCAGAAGAACACTGAAGCTTTCTTT. It is translated as CASSFRDGQKNTEAFF.

The V call is TRBV6-5, the J call TRBJ2-2, with a possible D match to TRBD2 (5 bases). Germline V gene data show CDR1 as MNHEY and CDR2 as SVGAGI. The CDR3 consists of 16 residues. V was pared by 0 bases and J by 6 bases, with 14 bases between. CDR3 sequence (DNA): TGTGCCAGCAGTTACTCGACTCGAGGGATGTCCGGGGAGCTGTTTTTT. Encoded protein: CASSYSTRGMSGELFF.

The rearrangement joins TRBV5-5 to TRBJ1-3; D unclear. Germline loops: CDR1 SGHKS, CDR2 YYEKEE (reference sequence). V shed 4 bases and J shed 1 base, with 6 bases lying between them. The CDR3 is made up of 13 amino acids. The chain's CDR3 is CASSPFSGNTIYF. The CDR3 DNA reads as TGTGCCAGCAGCCCCTTTTCTGGAAACACCATATATTTT.

The chain carries TRBV2 and TRBJ1-4, with TRBD1 as a possible D gene (5 bases). Germline CDR1 is SNHLY and CDR2 is FYNNEI. V shed 6 bases and J shed 2 bases, with 10 bases lying between them. The length of the CDR3 is 14 residues. The CDR3 region is CASRQGTTNEKLFF. CDR3 bases: TGTGCCAGCAGGCAGGGTACCACTAATGAAAAACTGTTTTTT.